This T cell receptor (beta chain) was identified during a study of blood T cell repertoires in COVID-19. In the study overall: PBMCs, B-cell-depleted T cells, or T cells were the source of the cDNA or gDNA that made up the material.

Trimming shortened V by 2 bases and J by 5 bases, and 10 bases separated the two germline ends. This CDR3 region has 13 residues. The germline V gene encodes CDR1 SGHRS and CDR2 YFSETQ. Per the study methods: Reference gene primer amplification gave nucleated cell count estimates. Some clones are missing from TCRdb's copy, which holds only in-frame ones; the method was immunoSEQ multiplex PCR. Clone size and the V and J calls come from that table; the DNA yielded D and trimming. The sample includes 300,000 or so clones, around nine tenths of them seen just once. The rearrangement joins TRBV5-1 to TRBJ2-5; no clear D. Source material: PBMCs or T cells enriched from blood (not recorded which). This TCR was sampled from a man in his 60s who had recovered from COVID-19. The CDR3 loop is CASSFNQRETQYF. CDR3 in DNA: TGCGCCAGCAGCTTTAATCAGCGCGAGACCCAGTACTTC.